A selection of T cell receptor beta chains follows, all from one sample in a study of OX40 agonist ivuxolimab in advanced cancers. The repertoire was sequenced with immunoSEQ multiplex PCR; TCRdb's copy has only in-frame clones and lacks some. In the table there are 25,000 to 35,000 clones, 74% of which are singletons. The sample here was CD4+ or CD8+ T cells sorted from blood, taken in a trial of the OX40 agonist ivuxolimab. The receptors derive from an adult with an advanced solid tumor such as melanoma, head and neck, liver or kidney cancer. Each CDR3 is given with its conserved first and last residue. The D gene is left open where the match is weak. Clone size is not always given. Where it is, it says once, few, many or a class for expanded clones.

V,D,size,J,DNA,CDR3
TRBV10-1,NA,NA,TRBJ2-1,TGCGCCAGCAGTGTACAGGGGAGGCAGGAGCAGTTCTTC,CASSVQGRQEQFF
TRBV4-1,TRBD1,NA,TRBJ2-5,TGCGCCAGCAGTCATGGACAGGACCAAGAGACCCAGTACTTC,CASSHGQDQETQYF
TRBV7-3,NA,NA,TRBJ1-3,TGTGCCAGCAGCCCCATGGGAGTAAAAACTGGAAACACCATATATTTT,CASSPMGVKTGNTIYF
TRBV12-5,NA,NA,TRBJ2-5,TGTGCTAGTGGTAGGACGTCTCAAGAGACCCAGTACTTC,CASGRTSQETQYF
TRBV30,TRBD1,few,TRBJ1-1,TGTGCCTGGAGTGTACGTGGCAGGGGGTCGACTGAAGCTTTCTTT,CAWSVRGRGSTEAFF
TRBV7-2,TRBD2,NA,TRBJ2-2,TGTGCCAGCAGCTTAGCCCCCGGACTAGCGGGGGCGGGGACCGGGGAGCTGTTTTTT,CASSLAPGLAGAGTGELFF
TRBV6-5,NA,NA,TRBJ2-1,TGTGCCAGCAGTTACTCGAGTGTCCGCGAGCAGTTCTTC,CASSYSSVREQFF
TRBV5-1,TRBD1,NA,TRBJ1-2,TGCGCCAGCAGTCAGGACAGGACCTATGGCTACACCTTC,CASSQDRTYGYTF
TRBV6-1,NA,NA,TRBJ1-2,TGTGCCAGCAGTGAATACAGTTTGGGCCCCTATGGCTACACCTTC,CASSEYSLGPYGYTF
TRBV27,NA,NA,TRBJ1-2,TGTGCCAGCAGTAACGGGGGGATTGGTGGCTACACCTTC,CASSNGGIGGYTF
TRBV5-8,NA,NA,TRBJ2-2,TGTGCCAGCAGCTTTGGAAGTACCGGGGAGCTGTTTTTT,CASSFGSTGELFF
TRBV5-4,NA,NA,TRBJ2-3,TGTGCCAGCAGCTTGGGTCCCCAGGGATCAGATACGCAGTATTTT,CASSLGPQGSDTQYF
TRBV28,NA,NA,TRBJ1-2,TGTGCCAGCAGTTTATCCGGCAACTATGGCTACACCTTC,CASSLSGNYGYTF
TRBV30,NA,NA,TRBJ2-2,TGTGCCACTCAAATAGGGACACGGAACACCGGGGAGCTGTTTTTT,CATQIGTRNTGELFF
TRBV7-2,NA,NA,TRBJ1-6,TGTGCCAGCAGCTTAAAACCAGATAATTCACCCCTCCACTTT,CASSLKPDNSPLHF
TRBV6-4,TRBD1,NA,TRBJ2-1,TGTGCCAGAACTACCGGGACAGGGTACAATGAGCAGTTCTTC,CARTTGTGYNEQFF
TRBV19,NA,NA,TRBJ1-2,TGTGCCAGTAGTGTCGCGGGACGGTCGCTCGGTAACTATGGCTACACCTTC,CASSVAGRSLGNYGYTF
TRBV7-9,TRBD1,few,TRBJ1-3,TGTGCCAGCAGTAGGACAGGGGCCCTCTCTGGAAACACCATATATTTT,CASSRTGALSGNTIYF
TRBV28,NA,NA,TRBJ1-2,TGTGCCAGCAGTCGAAGCGGGCAAAGTCGGTATGGCTACACCTTC,CASSRSGQSRYGYTF
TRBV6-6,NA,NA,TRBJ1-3,TGTGCCAGCAGCCAAGGACGGTTCTCTGGAAACACCATATATTTT,CASSQGRFSGNTIYF
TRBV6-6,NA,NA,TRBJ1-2,TGTGCCAGCAGTTCCCGATACTATGGCTACACCTTC,CASSSRYYGYTF
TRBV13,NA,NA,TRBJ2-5,TGTGCCAGCAGCTTAAGCCAGGGGGGGTCTATTGAGACCCAGTACTTC,CASSLSQGGSIETQYF
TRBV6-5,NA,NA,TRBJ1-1,TGTGCCAGCAGTCGTTTTAACACTGAAGCTTTCTTT,CASSRFNTEAFF
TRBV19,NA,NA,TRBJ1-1,TGTGCCAGTAGAGAAGGGGCTCTGAACACTGAAGCTTTCTTT,CASREGALNTEAFF
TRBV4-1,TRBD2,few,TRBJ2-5,TGCGCCAGCAGCCAAGGGCGGCAGGGCGGGGGGACCCAGTACTTC,CASSQGRQGGGTQYF
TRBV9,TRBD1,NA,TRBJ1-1,TGTGCCAGCAGCCCCACAGGGGTCCCAGCTTTCTTT,CASSPTGVPAFF
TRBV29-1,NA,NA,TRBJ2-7,TGCAGCGCGACGGGACCGGGGACCTACGAGCAGTACTTC,CSATGPGTYEQYF
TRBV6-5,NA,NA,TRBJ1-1,TGTGCCAGCAGTTACATTCCCAGGGGCTTCACTGAAGCTTTCTTT,CASSYIPRGFTEAFF
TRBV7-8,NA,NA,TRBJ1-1,TGTGCCAGCAGCTCCGCGGTTATGAACACTGAAGCTTTCTTT,CASSSAVMNTEAFF
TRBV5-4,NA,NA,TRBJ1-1,TGTGCCAGCAGCGGCCAGGGGAACACTGAAGCTTTCTTT,CASSGQGNTEAFF
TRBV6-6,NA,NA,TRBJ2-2,TGTGCCAGCACCCCTATTATCACCGGGGAGCTGTTTTTT,CASTPIITGELFF
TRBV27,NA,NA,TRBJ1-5,TGTGCCAGCAGTCCCGACAGGCCCAATCAGCCCCAGCATTTT,CASSPDRPNQPQHF
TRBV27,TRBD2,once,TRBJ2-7,TGTGCCAGCAGGGCTAGCGGGGTATCAGTCGAGCAGTACTTC,CASRASGVSVEQYF
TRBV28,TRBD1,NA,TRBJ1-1,TGTGCCAGCAGTCCTAGCCGGGACAGGGGGACTGAAGCTTTCTTT,CASSPSRDRGTEAFF
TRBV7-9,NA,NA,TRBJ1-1,TGTGCCAGCAGCTTTACCACGGACACTGAAGCTTTCTTT,CASSFTTDTEAFF
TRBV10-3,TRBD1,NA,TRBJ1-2,TGTGCCATCACCCCGGGGGGGACAGGGGTCGGCTACACCTTC,CAITPGGTGVGYTF
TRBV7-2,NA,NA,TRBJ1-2,TGTGCCAGCAGTTGGGGGCCGACTCCTAACTATGGCTACACCTTC,CASSWGPTPNYGYTF
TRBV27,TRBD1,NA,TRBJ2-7,TGTGCCAGCAGGACAGGGGTAACTTCCTACGAGCAGTACTTC,CASRTGVTSYEQYF
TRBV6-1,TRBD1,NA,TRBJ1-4,TGTGCCAGCTTCCCCGGGACAGGGTTGATCGAACTGTTTTTT,CASFPGTGLIELFF
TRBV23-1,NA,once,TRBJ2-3,TGCGCCAGCAGTCCCCCCAAGGACAGAGTCATCACAGATACGCAGTATTTT,CASSPPKDRVITDTQYF
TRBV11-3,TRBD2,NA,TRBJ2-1,TGTGCCAGCAGCTTAGATAGCGGGGAGCAGTTCTTC,CASSLDSGEQFF
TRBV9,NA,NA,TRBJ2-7,TGTGCCAGCAGCGTAGGGTGGGGAACCTACGAGCAGTACTTC,CASSVGWGTYEQYF
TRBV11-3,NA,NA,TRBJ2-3,TGTGCCAGCAGCCAGACAGTAGATACGCAGTATTTT,CASSQTVDTQYF
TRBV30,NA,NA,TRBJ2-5,TGTGCCTGGAGTGTACCGACAGTCTACCAAGAGACCCAGTACTTC,CAWSVPTVYQETQYF
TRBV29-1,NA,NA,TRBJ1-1,TGCAGCGTTAATACAGTCAATATGAACACTGAAGCTTTCTTT,CSVNTVNMNTEAFF
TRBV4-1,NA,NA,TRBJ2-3,TGCGCCAGCAGCCAAGTCGCTAGCGTGCGCACAGATACGCAGTATTTT,CASSQVASVRTDTQYF
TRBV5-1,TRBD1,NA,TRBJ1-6,TGCGCCAGCAGCTTGGATACAGGGGCGTCATCACCCCTCCACTTT,CASSLDTGASSPLHF
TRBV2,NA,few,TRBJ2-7,TGTGCCAGCAGTGAAGGCAGGGGCTCCTACGAGCAGTACTTC,CASSEGRGSYEQYF
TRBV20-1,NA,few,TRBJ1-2,TGCAGTGCTAGGACGCGGGAAGGCTACACCTTC,CSARTREGYTF
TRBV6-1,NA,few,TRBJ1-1,TGTGCCAGCAGTGCTAGGGGAGGGAACACTGAAGCTTTCTTT,CASSARGGNTEAFF
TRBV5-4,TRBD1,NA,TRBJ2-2,TGTGCCAGCAGCTTTCAGGGGGCCGGGGAGCTGTTTTTT,CASSFQGAGELFF
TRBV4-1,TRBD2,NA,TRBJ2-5,TGCGCCAGCAGCCAAGAGGAGCGGGGAGAAGAGACCCAGTACTTC,CASSQEERGEETQYF
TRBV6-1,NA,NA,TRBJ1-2,TGTGCCAGCAGTGAAGTGGTAGCAGGGTGGTATGGCTACACCTTC,CASSEVVAGWYGYTF